This is a list of T cell receptor beta chains from one sample in a study of T cells in tuberculosis. Produced via immunoSEQ multiplex PCR; TCRdb's table is partial and in-frame only. The repertoire includes tens of thousands of clones, nearly 95% of them detected once, and more than 1.3% sits in the top ten. Sequenced material: PBMCs, taken at tuberculosis diagnosis. These receptor sequences come from an adult with tuberculosis. Each CDR3 is given with its conserved first and last residue.

CDR3	V	J
CASSGTGDQPQHF	TRBV6-1	TRBJ1-5
CASSLGVSQYF	TRBV5-1	TRBJ2-5
CAWRQDRGTHNEQFF	TRBV30	TRBJ2-1
CASSSGQVYGYTF	TRBV28	TRBJ1-2
CASSFGRGLEETQYF	TRBV7-9	TRBJ2-5
CASSSDPPSAGQGYEQYF	TRBV7-6	TRBJ2-7
CASSLSGLANAYEQYF	TRBV27	TRBJ2-7
CASSEGVAEAFF	TRBV6-1	TRBJ1-1
CAWSVGGRAITDTQYF	TRBV30	TRBJ2-3
CASSRGLADEQFF	TRBV7-2	TRBJ2-1
CASRMTATSYEQYF	TRBV7-8	TRBJ2-7
CASSLGAGPTYEQYF	TRBV7-7	TRBJ2-7
CASSLASGSIYEQYF	TRBV5-1	TRBJ2-7
CASSTYGGQSHGYTF	TRBV2	TRBJ1-2
CAWVEGEGLQETQYF	TRBV30	TRBJ2-5
CASSVTSSYNEQFF	TRBV5-1	TRBJ2-1
CASSFPGDVGGYTF	TRBV11-1	TRBJ1-2
CASSLGQGAKNIQYF	TRBV27	TRBJ2-4
CAWAGLSGGIALYNEQFF	TRBV30	TRBJ2-1
CASSIQGGTEAFF	TRBV19	TRBJ1-1
CASRPGYESTYEQYF	TRBV19	TRBJ2-7
CASSLGRGRLTEAFF	TRBV5-6	TRBJ1-1
CASSLSGGRQTQYF	TRBV27	TRBJ2-5
CASSLGAAGGDSPLHF	TRBV5-1	TRBJ1-6
CASSSRGPDNYGYTF	TRBV7-7	TRBJ1-2
CASSLSGRASSYEQYF	TRBV6-5	TRBJ2-7
CAINVGGSGSYNEQFF	TRBV10-3	TRBJ2-1
CASSSTSGAPYEQYF	TRBV27	TRBJ2-7
CGPTPENTGELFF	TRBV2	TRBJ2-2
CASSYAGGRRNTEAFF	TRBV6-5	TRBJ1-1
CASSVVGGSYNEQFF	TRBV7-2	TRBJ2-1
CASSLHYRGQDSPLHF	TRBV5-5	TRBJ1-6
CASSLTGEPYEQYF	TRBV18	TRBJ2-7
CAYQAGGTITDEQYF	TRBV30	TRBJ2-7
CASSLGTYNEQFF	TRBV7-9	TRBJ2-1
CASSPDLGRDEQFF	TRBV5-4	TRBJ2-1
CASSIRGLDYGYTF	TRBV19	TRBJ1-2
CASSRDRLTDTQYF	TRBV6-1	TRBJ2-3
CASRLQGPSGNTIYF	TRBV7-2	TRBJ1-3
CASSPQAPRQYF	TRBV11-2	TRBJ2-7
CASSQGIVGGSRGPYEQYF	TRBV4-1	TRBJ2-7
CASRYDRGLRNQPQHF	TRBV2	TRBJ1-5
CSVDSFYTQYF	TRBV29-1	TRBJ2-3
CASSQGDGSRTDTQYF	TRBV4-2	TRBJ2-3
CASSAPAGVDEQYF	TRBV6-1	TRBJ2-7
CASSLGGTVETQYF	TRBV7-9	TRBJ2-5
CAWTKTAITGELFF	TRBV30	TRBJ2-2
CASSLETAYYGYTF	TRBV5-6	TRBJ1-2
CASSRLGTNSYNEQFF	TRBV5-1	TRBJ2-1
CASSQIQVFGNTEAFF	TRBV4-1	TRBJ1-1
CAWSVHTSGTDEQYF	TRBV30	TRBJ2-7
CASSYGLAGTGELFF	TRBV7-7	TRBJ2-2
CASSRLRTTFGYEQYF	TRBV28	TRBJ2-7